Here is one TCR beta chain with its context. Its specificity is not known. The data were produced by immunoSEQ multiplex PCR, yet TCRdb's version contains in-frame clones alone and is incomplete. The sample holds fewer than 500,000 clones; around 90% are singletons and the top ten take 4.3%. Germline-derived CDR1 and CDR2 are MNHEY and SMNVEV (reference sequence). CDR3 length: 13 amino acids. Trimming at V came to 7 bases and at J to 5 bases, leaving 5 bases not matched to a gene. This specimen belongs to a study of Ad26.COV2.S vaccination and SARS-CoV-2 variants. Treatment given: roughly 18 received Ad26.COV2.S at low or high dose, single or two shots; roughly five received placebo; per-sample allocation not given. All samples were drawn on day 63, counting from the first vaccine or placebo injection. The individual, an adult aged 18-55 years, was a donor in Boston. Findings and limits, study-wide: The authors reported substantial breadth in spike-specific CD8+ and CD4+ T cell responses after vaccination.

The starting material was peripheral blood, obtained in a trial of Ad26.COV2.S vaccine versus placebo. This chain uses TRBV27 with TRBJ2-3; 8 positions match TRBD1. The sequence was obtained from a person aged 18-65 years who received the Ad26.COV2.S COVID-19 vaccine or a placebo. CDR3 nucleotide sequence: TGTGCCAGCACCCGGACAGGGATAGATACGCAGTATTTT. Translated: CASTRTGIDTQYF.